A selection of T cell receptor beta chains follows, all from one sample in a study of T cell responses to AZD1222 COVID-19 vaccine. Assay used: immunoSEQ multiplex PCR; TCRdb lists only in-frame clones, some missing. Of 130,000 to 150,000 clones in the sample, approximately 90% are singletons; the top ten hold about 3%. The sequencing used peripheral blood, collected on day 0 of MenACWY control vaccination. The receptors derive from an adult in good health. CDR3s include the opening cysteine and the closing phenylalanine or tryptophan. The order of the fields is clone size, D gene, J gene, V gene, CDR3 protein, CDR3 DNA. The D gene is left open where the match is weak. Rows may omit the clone size; those that give it use once, few, many or a size class.

>NA|NA|TRBJ1-2|TRBV4-1
CASSQGFGGGYTF
TGCGCCAGCAGCCAGGGGTTCGGGGGTGGCTACACCTTC
>NA|NA|TRBJ2-7|TRBV5-1
CASSLGGGSSYEQYF
TGCGCCAGCAGCTTGGGTGGGGGGAGCTCCTACGAGCAGTACTTC
>NA|TRBD1|TRBJ2-6|TRBV19
CASSRDSSGANVLTF
TGTGCCAGTAGCCGGGACAGCTCTGGGGCCAACGTCCTGACTTTC
>NA|NA|TRBJ1-1|TRBV6-5
CASRINGAPEAFF
TGTGCCAGTCGCATTAACGGGGCTCCTGAAGCTTTCTTT
>NA|NA|TRBJ2-7|TRBV30
CAWSAGHTYEQYF
TGTGCCTGGAGTGCTGGACACACCTACGAGCAGTACTTC
>NA|NA|TRBJ2-7|TRBV1
CTSSHPTGVNYEQYF
TGCACCAGCAGCCACCCGACAGGGGTTAACTACGAGCAGTACTTC
>few|NA|TRBJ2-2|TRBV20-1
CSASDGANTGELFF
TGCAGTGCTAGTGACGGGGCGAACACCGGGGAGCTGTTTTTT
>few|TRBD1|TRBJ1-1|TRBV9
CASSVGTGGNTEAFF
TGTGCCAGCAGCGTAGGGACAGGGGGCAACACTGAAGCTTTCTTT
>NA|NA|TRBJ1-1|TRBV2
CASSLQGTEAFF
TGTGCCAGCAGCCTACAGGGAACTGAAGCTTTCTTT
>NA|TRBD1|TRBJ1-1|TRBV2
CASSTGQGSEAFF
TGTGCCAGCAGCACCGGACAGGGCTCTGAAGCTTTCTTT
>NA|NA|TRBJ2-1|TRBV18
CASSPRARLSYNEQFF
TGTGCCAGCTCACCCCGGGCCCGGTTATCCTACAATGAGCAGTTCTTC
>NA|TRBD1|TRBJ1-4|TRBV10-3
CAISRVIGQGARIPNEKLFF
TGTGCCATCAGTCGCGTGATAGGACAGGGGGCGAGGATCCCTAATGAAAAACTGTTTTTT
>NA|TRBD1|TRBJ2-6|TRBV5-1
CASSLPPGQSSGANVLTF
TGCGCCAGCAGCTTGCCCCCGGGACAGTCCTCTGGGGCCAACGTCCTGACTTTC
>NA|NA|TRBJ1-1|TRBV6-4
CASSDGSEAFF
TGTGCCAGCAGTGACGGGTCTGAAGCTTTCTTT
>NA|NA|TRBJ2-5|TRBV6-5
CASLGRTQETQYF
TGTGCCAGCTTGGGCCGGACCCAAGAGACCCAGTACTTC
>once|TRBD1|TRBJ1-5|TRBV7-6
CASSLSPPQGARGQPQHF
TGTGCCAGCAGCCTATCCCCTCCGCAGGGGGCTCGAGGACAGCCCCAGCATTTT
>NA|NA|TRBJ2-6|TRBV5-1
CASSFSPWGANVLTF
TGCGCCAGCAGCTTTTCCCCCTGGGGGGCCAACGTCCTGACTTTC
>NA|TRBD1|TRBJ1-2|TRBV7-9
CASSSGTGRSGYTF
TGTGCCAGCAGCTCGGGGACAGGGCGGAGTGGCTACACCTTC
>NA|NA|TRBJ2-1|TRBV27
CASRLGVNEQFF
TGTGCCAGCAGACTAGGCGTCAATGAGCAGTTCTTC
>NA|NA|TRBJ2-1|TRBV18
CASSRAQYNEQFF
TGTGCCAGCTCACGAGCGCAATACAATGAGCAGTTCTTC
>NA|NA|TRBJ1-1|TRBV3-1/TRBV3-2
CASSPEWGGRNTEAFF
TGTGCCAGCAGCCCCGAGTGGGGGGGAAGGAACACTGAAGCTTTCTTT
>NA|TRBD1|TRBJ1-2|TRBV28
CASSLQLTGQAYGYTF
TGTGCCAGCAGTTTACAGTTGACGGGACAGGCCTATGGCTACACCTTC
>NA|TRBD1|TRBJ1-2|TRBV30
CAWSTGGGPYGYTF
TGTGCCTGGAGTACAGGGGGAGGACCCTATGGCTACACCTTC
>NA|NA|TRBJ1-5|TRBV19
CASRHRVGGNQPQHF
TGTGCCAGTAGACACAGGGTCGGAGGCAATCAGCCCCAGCATTTT
>NA|NA|TRBJ2-5|TRBV27
CASSPLDQTWETQYF
TGTGCCAGCAGTCCCCTGGACCAGACTTGGGAGACCCAGTACTTC
>NA|TRBD1|TRBJ1-4|TRBV7-2
CASSLVGQGAINEKLFF
TGTGCCAGCAGCTTAGTGGGACAGGGGGCAATCAATGAAAAACTGTTTTTT
>NA|NA|TRBJ2-1|TRBV12-3/TRBV12-4
CASSLANEQFF
TGTGCCAGCAGTTTGGCCAATGAGCAGTTCTTC
>once|NA|TRBJ1-1|TRBV3-1/TRBV3-2
CASSGNTEAFF
TGTGCCAGCAGCGGTAACACTGAAGCTTTCTTT
>NA|NA|TRBJ1-5|TRBV6-5
CASRPGALGQPQHF
TGTGCCAGCAGGCCAGGGGCTCTCGGTCAGCCCCAGCATTTT
>NA|NA|TRBJ1-5|TRBV10-3
CAISPTGEQPQHF
TGTGCCATCAGTCCAACGGGGGAACAGCCCCAGCATTTT
>NA|NA|TRBJ1-1|TRBV30
CAWSGNMNTEAFF
TGTGCCTGGAGTGGCAACATGAACACTGAAGCTTTCTTT
>once|NA|TRBJ1-1|TRBV6-4
CASSEKATGTEAFF
TGTGCCAGCAGTGAAAAGGCCACTGGTACTGAAGCTTTCTTT
>NA|NA|TRBJ2-3|TRBV5-1
CASSLNPPPDTQYF
TGCGCCAGCAGCTTGAACCCCCCCCCAGATACGCAGTATTTT
>NA|NA|TRBJ2-5|TRBV7-6
CASSLGVSRGYETQYF
TGTGCCAGCAGCTTAGGAGTGTCGAGGGGTTACGAGACCCAGTACTTC
>NA|TRBD2|TRBJ2-7|TRBV11-2
CASSSKLAGSSYEQYF
TGTGCCAGCAGCTCCAAACTAGCGGGGAGCTCCTACGAGCAGTACTTC
>NA|TRBD1|TRBJ1-1|TRBV18
CASSPQPGQGAGNTEAFF
TGTGCCAGCTCACCACAACCCGGACAGGGGGCAGGGAACACTGAAGCTTTCTTT
>NA|TRBD1|TRBJ1-2|TRBV5-4
CASSLGQSNYGYTF
TGTGCCAGCAGCCTGGGACAGTCTAACTATGGCTACACCTTC
>NA|NA|TRBJ1-3|TRBV5-4
CASSLAPGPSSRGNTIYF
TGTGCCAGCAGCTTGGCTCCGGGACCGAGCTCTCGTGGAAACACCATATATTTT
>few|TRBD1|TRBJ1-6|TRBV7-9
CASSYSIMRTGINSPLHF
TGTGCCAGCAGCTACTCGATCATGAGGACAGGGATTAATTCACCCCTCCACTTT
>once|NA|TRBJ2-2|TRBV7-3
CASSLMVAGVGELFF
TGTGCCAGCAGCTTAATGGTGGCTGGGGTCGGGGAGCTGTTTTTT